The present TCR beta chain was sequenced within a study of cytomegalovirus exposure and HLA in healthy donors. Amplification used 60 Vbeta primers and 13 Jbeta primers. Here immunoSEQ multiplex PCR was the method, and the copy in TCRdb shows in-frame clones only, minus some. The table includes 170,000 or so clones, around 80% detected once. The CDR3 is made up of 13 amino acids. Germline-derived CDR1 and CDR2 are MGHRA and YSYEKL. Trimming left V 4 bases short and J 6 bases short, with 12 bases between. Sequenced material: PBMCs. V usage is TRBV4-1 and J usage is TRBJ1-2; tentatively, D is TRBD1 (6 bases). This sequence was found in a woman aged 25 to 45 in good health and CMV-seropositive. CDR3 nucleotide sequence: TGCGCCAGCAGCCGGGAGGGGGGAAATGGCTACACCTTC. It specifies CASSREGGNGYTF.